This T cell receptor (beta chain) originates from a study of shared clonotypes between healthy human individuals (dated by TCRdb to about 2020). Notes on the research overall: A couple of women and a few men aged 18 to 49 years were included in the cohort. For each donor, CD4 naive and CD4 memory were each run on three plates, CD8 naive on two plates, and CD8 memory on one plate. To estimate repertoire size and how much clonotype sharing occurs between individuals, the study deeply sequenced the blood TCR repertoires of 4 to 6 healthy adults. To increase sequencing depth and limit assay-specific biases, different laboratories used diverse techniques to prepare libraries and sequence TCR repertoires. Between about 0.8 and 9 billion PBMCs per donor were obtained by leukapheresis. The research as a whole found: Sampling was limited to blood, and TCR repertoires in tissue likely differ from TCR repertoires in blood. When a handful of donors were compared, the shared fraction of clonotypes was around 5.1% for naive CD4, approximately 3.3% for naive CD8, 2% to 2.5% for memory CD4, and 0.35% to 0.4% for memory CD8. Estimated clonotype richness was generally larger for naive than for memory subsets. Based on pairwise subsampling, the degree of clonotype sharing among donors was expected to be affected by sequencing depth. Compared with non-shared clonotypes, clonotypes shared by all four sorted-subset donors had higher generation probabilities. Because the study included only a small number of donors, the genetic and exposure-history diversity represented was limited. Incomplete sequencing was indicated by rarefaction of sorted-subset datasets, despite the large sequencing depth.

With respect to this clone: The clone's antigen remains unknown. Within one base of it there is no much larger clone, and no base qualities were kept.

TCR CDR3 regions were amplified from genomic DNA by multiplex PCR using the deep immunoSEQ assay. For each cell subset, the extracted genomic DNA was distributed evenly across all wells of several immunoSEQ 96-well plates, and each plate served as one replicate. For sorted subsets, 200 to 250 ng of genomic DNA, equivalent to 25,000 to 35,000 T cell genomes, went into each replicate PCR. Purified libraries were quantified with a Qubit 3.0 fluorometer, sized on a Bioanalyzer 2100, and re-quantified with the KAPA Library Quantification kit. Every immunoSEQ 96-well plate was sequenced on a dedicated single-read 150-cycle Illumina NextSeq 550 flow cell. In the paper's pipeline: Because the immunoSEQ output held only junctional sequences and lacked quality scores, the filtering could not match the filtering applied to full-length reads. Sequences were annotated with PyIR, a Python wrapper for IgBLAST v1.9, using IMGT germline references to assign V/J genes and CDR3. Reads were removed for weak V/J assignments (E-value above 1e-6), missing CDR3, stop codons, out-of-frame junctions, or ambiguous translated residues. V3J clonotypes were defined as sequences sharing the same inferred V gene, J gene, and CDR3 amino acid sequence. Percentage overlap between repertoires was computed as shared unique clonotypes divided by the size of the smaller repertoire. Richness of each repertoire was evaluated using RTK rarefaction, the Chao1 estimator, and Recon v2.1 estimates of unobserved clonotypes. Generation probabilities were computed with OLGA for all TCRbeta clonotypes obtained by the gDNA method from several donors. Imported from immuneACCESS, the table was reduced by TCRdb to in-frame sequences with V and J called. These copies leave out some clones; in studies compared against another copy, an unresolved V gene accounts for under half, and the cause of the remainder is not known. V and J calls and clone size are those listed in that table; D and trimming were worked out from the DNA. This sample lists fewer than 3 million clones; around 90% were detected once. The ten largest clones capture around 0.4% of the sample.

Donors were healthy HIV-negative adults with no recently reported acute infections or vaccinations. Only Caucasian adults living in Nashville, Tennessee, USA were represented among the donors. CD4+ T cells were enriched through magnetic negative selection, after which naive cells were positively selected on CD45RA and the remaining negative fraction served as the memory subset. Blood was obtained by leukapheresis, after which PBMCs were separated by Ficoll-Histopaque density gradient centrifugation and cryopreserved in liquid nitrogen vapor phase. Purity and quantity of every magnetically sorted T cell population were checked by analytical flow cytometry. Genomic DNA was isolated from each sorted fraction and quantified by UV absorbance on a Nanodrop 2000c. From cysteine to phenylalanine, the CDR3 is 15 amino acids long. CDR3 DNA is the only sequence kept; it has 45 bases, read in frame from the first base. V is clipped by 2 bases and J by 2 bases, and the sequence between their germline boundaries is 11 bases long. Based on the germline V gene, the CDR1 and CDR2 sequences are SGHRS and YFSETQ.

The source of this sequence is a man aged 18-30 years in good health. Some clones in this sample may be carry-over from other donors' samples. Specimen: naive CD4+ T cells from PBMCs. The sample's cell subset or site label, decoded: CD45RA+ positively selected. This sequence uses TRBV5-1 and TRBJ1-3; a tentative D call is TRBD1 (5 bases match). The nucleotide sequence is TGCGCCAGCAGCTTACAGGACCCTCCTGGAAACACCATATATTTT. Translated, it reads CASSLQDPPGNTIYF.